The T cell receptor (beta chain) under discussion was sequenced for a study of cytomegalovirus exposure and HLA in healthy donors. Broader study findings: It was reported in a later analysis that an Asian-associated ancestry cluster showed fewer N-insertions than the roughly 670-donor mean.

The ends were cut back, 0 bases at V and 7 bases at J, with 9 bases in the middle. CDR1 MNHNS and CDR2 SASEGT come from the germline V gene. There are 13 residues in the CDR3. The PCR contained 60 Vbeta and 13 Jbeta primers. The repertoire was sequenced with immunoSEQ multiplex PCR; TCRdb's copy has only in-frame clones and lacks some. The sample holds 100,000 to 150,000 clones; under 12% are singletons and the top ten take roughly 4.2%. This clone has more than one count but fewer than ten. As yet, its antigen is unknown. The receptor was derived from a woman aged 18-29 years in good health and CMV-seropositive. Sequencing input: PBMCs. The rearrangement uses TRBV6-1 and TRBJ1-1; D may be TRBD1 (5 bases). Here the CDR3 reads CASSEAGRGEAFF. DNA for the CDR3: TGTGCCAGCAGTGAAGCAGGGAGGGGTGAAGCTTTCTTT.